This T cell receptor (beta chain) originates from a study of T cells in localized non-small cell lung cancer. Study-level results: Without multi-region sequencing, intratumor heterogeneity could not be excluded. Overall survival was longer when the density of T cells in the blood was higher. The study found T cell clonality highest in uninvolved adjacent lung, above tumor. Appearances in adjacent lung were noted for a median roughly 58 of the top 100 tumor clones.

Some clones are missing from TCRdb's copy, which holds only in-frame ones; the method was immunoSEQ multiplex PCR. The profile shows around 35,000 clones, 85% to 95% of them singletons. Worth noting for this clone: The antigen is undetermined.

The CDR3 sequence is 16 residues long. CDR1 is SGHTA, CDR2 FQGTGA, per germline. V was pared by 1 base and J by 0 bases, with 12 bases between. The source was peripheral blood, collected before any cancer treatment. This chain links TRBV7-3 with TRBJ1-1, with a possible D match to TRBD1 (6 bases). The TCR originated in a female donor at least 60 years old with stage I lung adenocarcinoma. The CDR3 coding sequence is TGTGCCAGCAGCTTAATCGGGGGCAAGGTGAACACTGAAGCTTTCTTT. Amino acids: CASSLIGGKVNTEAFF.